These 30 T cell receptor beta chains came from one sample sequenced in a study of blood T cell repertoires in COVID-19. Clones were read by immunoSEQ multiplex PCR, and TCRdb kept only the in-frame ones, dropping some. The repertoire holds about 130,000 clones, with less than 85% as singletons. The material sequenced was peripheral blood. Source of these receptors: an older woman with acute or convalescent COVID-19.

The V call is TRBV6-6, the J call TRBJ1-6, with D perhaps matching TRBD1 (6 bases). The V and J ends lost 2 bases and 9 bases respectively, with 14 bases between them. The CDR3 extends over 15 amino acids. Germline V gives CDR1 MNHNY, CDR2 SVGAGI (reference sequence). The CDR3 DNA is TGTGCCAGCAGTTACAATCAGGGGATACTTTCACCCCTCCACTTT. Protein sequence: CASSYNQGILSPLHF.

This clone was recorded only once. The chain links TRBV6-4 to TRBJ1-2, with 8 bases aligning to TRBD1. CDR1 and CDR2 from the germline V gene are MRHNA and SNTAGT. There are 15 residues in the CDR3. The trim removed 2 bases at V and 4 bases at J, leaving 6 bases unmatched. Written as DNA, the CDR3 is TGTGCCAGCAGTGACCAGGGGGCAGGCATCTATGGCTACACCTTC. As protein: CASSDQGAGIYGYTF.

The chain recombines TRBV24-1 with TRBJ2-1; TRBD2 might be the D (6 bases). Trimming removed 0 bases from V and 5 bases from J, with 10 bases in between. There are 15 residues in the CDR3. Germline CDR1 KGHDR, CDR2 SFDVKD. The CDR3 coding sequence is TGTGCCACCAGTGATTTGGCGGGACTTAACAATGAGCAGTTCTTC. Its protein is CATSDLAGLNNEQFF.

This chain links TRBV25-1 with TRBJ2-2, with D possibly matching TRBD2 (5 bases). Germline CDR1 and CDR2: MGHDK and SYGVNS. Trimming removed 4 bases from V and 10 bases from J, with 7 bases in between. The CDR3 is made up of 11 amino acids. CDR3 protein: CASSVREELFF. In DNA form, the CDR3 reads TGTGCCAGCAGTGTACGGGAGGAGCTGTTTTTT.

Here the CDR3 DNA reads TGTGCCAGCTCACCCCCCGGAGGGGCAGAGACCCAGTACTTC. It encodes CASSPPGGAETQYF. The chain has TRBV18 and TRBJ2-5, with D perhaps TRBD2 (6 bases). Germline V gene data show CDR1 as KGHSH and CDR2 as LQKENI. This CDR3 is 14 amino acids long. V was clipped by 3 bases and J by 4 bases, with 12 bases between them.

This clone occurred a few times. This rearrangement joins TRBV4-1 to TRBJ1-1, with D uncertain. The CDR3 has 16 amino acids. Trimming removed 4 bases from V and 3 bases from J, with 18 bases in between. The germline CDR1 and CDR2 sequences are MGHRA and YSYEKL. CDR3 nucleotide sequence: TGCGCCAGCAGCCTTCCCGGAGGGCAGACCTACACTGAAGCTTTCTTT. It codes for CASSLPGGQTYTEAFF.

V gene TRBV4-2 combines with J gene TRBJ1-5, with 8 bases fitting TRBD1. This CDR3 has 14 residues. CDR1 and CDR2 from the germline V gene are LGHNA and YNFKEQ. With V trimmed by 2 bases and J by 8 bases, 5 bases remained unmatched. The CDR3 nucleotides are TGTGCCAGCAGCCAATACAGGGGGAAGGAGCCCCAGCATTTT. Encoded protein: CASSQYRGKEPQHF.

This clone was counted once. The V call is TRBV27, the J call TRBJ2-5; no definite D call. This CDR3 is built from 16 residues. Trimming removed 6 bases from V and 2 bases from J, with 19 bases in between. CDR1 and CDR2 from the germline V gene are MNHEY and SMNVEV (reference sequence). The CDR3, as DNA: TGTGCCAGCAGGCCCATGTTTCTGGCAGTTCAAGAGACCCAGTACTTC. Residues: CASRPMFLAVQETQYF.

The chain combines TRBV12-1 with TRBJ2-7; no check of the table's D call, TRBD1, against the DNA was made. TRBV12-1 is a recognized pseudogene. The CDR3 totals 15 residues. DNA for the CDR3: TGTGCCAGCAGCTTTATAAGGGACAGCTCCTACGAGCAGTACGTC. Amino acids: CASSFIRDSSYEQYV.

The genes are TRBV28 and TRBJ2-3; weak D call: TRBD1 (5 bases). Germline CDR1 MDHEN, CDR2 SYDVKM. V gave up 10 bases and J gave up 0 bases, with 17 bases separating them. This CDR3 region has 15 residues. This CDR3 reads CATFPDILSTDTQYF. The CDR3 nucleotides are TGTGCCACCTTCCCGGACATACTTAGCACAGATACGCAGTATTTT.

The chain is built from TRBV18 and TRBJ2-7, with no clear D. V lost 1 base to trimming and J lost 4 bases, with 11 bases between them. The CDR3 extends over 14 amino acids. Germline V CDR1 and CDR2: KGHSH, LQKENI. The CDR3 DNA follows: TGTGCCAGCTCACCACGGAAGACATCATACGAGCAGTACTTC. This gives the protein CASSPRKTSYEQYF.

This clone was seen more than once but under ten times. The genes are TRBV6-5 and TRBJ1-4; TRBD1 matches 9 bases. Trimming at V came to 6 bases and at J to 4 bases, leaving 6 bases not matched to a gene. CDR1 and CDR2 from the germline V gene are MNHEY and SVGAGI. This CDR3 is built from 15 residues. The CDR3 sequence: CASRRTGDNNEKLFF. The CDR3 nucleotides are TGTGCCAGCAGAAGGACAGGGGACAATAATGAAAAACTGTTTTTT.

V is TRBV2 and J is TRBJ1-2; 9 bases match TRBD1. Unmatched junction bases numbered 5, after V lost 4 bases and J lost 5 bases. The CDR3 runs 14 residues. Germline CDR1 reads SNHLY; CDR2 reads FYNNEI. The DNA of the CDR3 is TGTGCCAGCAGTGGACAGGGGGATAGATATGGCTACACCTTC. It yields the protein CASSGQGDRYGYTF.

The V and J genes are TRBV19 and TRBJ1-2; D call uncertain. Trimming took 5 bases from V and 0 from J, leaving 7 bases between them. Germline assignment: CDR1 LNHDA and CDR2 SQIVND (reference sequence). The CDR3 contains 13 residues. CDR3 in DNA: TGTGCCAGTAGTGTCGTAGCTAACTATGGCTACACCTTC. The encoded protein is CASSVVANYGYTF.

This clone was detected once. CDR3: CASSSLAALRGETQYF. The CDR3 DNA reads TGTGCCAGCAGCTCACTGGCGGCCCTCCGGGGAGAGACCCAGTACTTC. V usage is TRBV3-1 (or the pseudogene TRBV3-2) and J usage is TRBJ2-5; possibly TRBD2 for D (5 bases). CDR1 is LGHDT and CDR2 is YNNKEL in the germline V gene (reference sequence). Trimming pared 5 bases from V and 4 bases from J, leaving 20 bases between. The CDR3 runs to 16 residues.

J is TRBJ2-5 and V is TRBV5-4; D call uncertain. The CDR3 has 15 amino acids. Trimming pared 5 bases from V and 0 bases from J, leaving 14 bases between. Germline V lookup: CDR1 SGHNT, CDR2 YYREEE (reference sequence). The CDR3 is CASSFSLSNQETQYF. CDR3 DNA: TGTGCCAGCAGTTTTTCCTTATCTAACCAAGAGACCCAGTACTTC.

The table lists this clone with a count of one. The chain joins TRBV3-1 (or the pseudogene TRBV3-2) to TRBJ1-2; D is ambiguous. The ends were cut back, 0 bases at V and 8 bases at J, with 13 bases in the middle. Germline V gene sequence: CDR1 LGHDT, CDR2 YNNKEL (reference sequence). The CDR3 consists of 14 residues. The CDR3 reads CASSQDGQRGGYTF. The CDR3 coding sequence is TGTGCCAGCAGCCAAGACGGGCAGCGAGGGGGCTACACCTTC.

The rearrangement links TRBV30 to TRBJ2-5, with D possibly TRBD1 on 5 matching bases. In germline, CDR1 is GTSNPN, CDR2 SVGIG (reference sequence). V lost 0 bases and J 9 bases, leaving 14 bases between the germline ends. The CDR3 is 13 amino acids. The CDR3 here is CAWSVQAGWAQYF. CDR3 nucleotide sequence: TGTGCCTGGAGTGTACAGGCAGGGTGGGCCCAGTACTTC.

The V call is TRBV29-1, the J call TRBJ1-1; a weak D match, TRBD1 (5 bases). The germline V and J ends were trimmed by 4 bases and 11 bases, with 17 bases remaining between them. The CDR3 sequence is 12 residues long. Germline V lookup: CDR1 SQVTM, CDR2 ANQGSEA. CDR3 DNA sequence: TGCAGCGTTGGGCCCACTGGGACTGCTGCTTTCTTT. It yields the protein CSVGPTGTAAFF. Complete variable domain (other parts from reference TRBV29-1 and TRBJ1-1): SAVISQKPSRDICQRGTSLTIQCQVDSQVTMMFWYRQQPGQSLTLIATANQGSEATYESGFVIDKFPISRPNLTFSTLTVSNMSPEDSSIYLCSVGPTGTAAFFGQGTRLTVV.

J is TRBJ2-4 and V is TRBV19, with D perhaps TRBD2 (7 bases). Germline V CDR1 and CDR2: LNHDA, SQIVND (reference sequence). Trimming removed 1 base from V and 6 bases from J, with 13 bases in between. CDR3 length: 15 residues. CDR3 residues: CASSIGWGGGNIQYF. The DNA for the CDR3 is TGTGCCAGTAGTATAGGTTGGGGGGGCGGAAACATTCAGTACTTC.

The chain is built from TRBV7-9 and TRBJ1-4; D gene unclear. The CDR3 is 15 amino acids. V shed 1 base and J shed 3 bases, with 9 bases lying between them. Germline CDR1 SEHNR, CDR2 FQNEAQ (reference sequence). Here the CDR3 reads CASSLGADPNEKLFF. The CDR3 nucleotides are TGTGCCAGCAGCTTAGGGGCAGACCCTAATGAAAAACTGTTTTTT.

The chain joins TRBV24-1 to TRBJ1-2; possible D gene TRBD1, 6 bases. This CDR3 spans 15 amino acids. The ends were cut back, 2 bases at V and 7 bases at J, with 16 bases in the middle. Germline V gives CDR1 KGHDR, CDR2 SFDVKD. The CDR3 region has the DNA TGTGCCACCAGTGATTCCGGCAGGGGACCCCTTGGCTACACCTTC. It translates to CATSDSGRGPLGYTF.

The gene calls are TRBV27 and TRBJ2-3; 9 nucleotides match TRBD1. CDR1 is MNHEY, CDR2 SMNVEV, per germline (reference sequence). The V and J ends lost 4 bases and 6 bases, in that order; junction bases with no gene match: 5. The CDR3 is 14 residues long. The CDR3 loop is CASSSATGGDTQYF. Written as DNA, the CDR3 is TGTGCCAGCAGTTCCGCGACAGGGGGGGATACGCAGTATTTT.

The chain employs TRBV13 and TRBJ1-1; TRBD1 matches 7 bases. The CDR3 is 14 amino acids. The ends lost 4 bases at V and 11 bases at J; junction bases unmatched: 13. Germline V gene lookup returns CDR1 PRHDT and CDR2 FYEKMQ (reference sequence). The CDR3 region has the DNA TGTGCCAGCAGCTCCAACTTTAGACAGGGCGGGGCTTTCTTT. Translating it yields CASSSNFRQGGAFF.

The sample holds a few counts of this clone. This rearrangement joins TRBV5-4 to TRBJ2-7; 7 bases match TRBD1. The CDR3 contains 13 residues. Germline loops: CDR1 SGHNT, CDR2 YYREEE (reference sequence). V dropped 2 bases and J dropped 7; count of bases not matched to a gene: 6. CDR3 loop: CASSLGTVGEQYV. The DNA of the CDR3 is TGTGCCAGCAGCTTAGGGACAGTGGGAGAGCAGTACGTC.

The rearrangement joins TRBV2 to TRBJ1-1; D call uncertain. Germline V gene sequence: CDR1 SNHLY, CDR2 FYNNEI. Trimming cost V 3 bases and J 4 bases, with 12 bases left between them. The CDR3 loop spans 14 amino acids. The chain's CDR3 is CASSEEGRFTEAFF. CDR3 nucleotide sequence: TGTGCCAGCAGTGAGGAGGGTAGGTTCACTGAAGCTTTCTTT.

The rearrangement links TRBV29-1 to TRBJ2-7; possible D gene TRBD1, 7 bases. The CDR3 has 13 amino acids. Trimming cost V 6 bases and J 4 bases, with 16 bases left between them. Germline V gene sequence: CDR1 SQVTM, CDR2 ANQGSEA. In DNA, the CDR3 is TGCAGCGTATCCGACAGGGCGGGGTACGAGCAGTACTTC. The encoded protein is CSVSDRAGYEQYF.

The chain carries TRBV10-3 and TRBJ1-4; weak D call: TRBD1 (5 bases). V lost 0 bases to trimming and J lost 3 bases, with 11 bases between them. CDR1 is ENHRY and CDR2 is SYGVKD in the germline V gene. The CDR3 consists of 16 residues. CDR3 in DNA: TGTGCCATCAGTGAGTCTCAGGGTCAGGCTAATGAAAAACTGTTTTTT. It specifies CAISESQGQANEKLFF.

The V gene is TRBV12-3 or TRBV12-4, the J gene TRBJ1-1; D unclear. Trimming took off 1 base at V and 7 bases at J, with 4 bases between the two ends. The length of the CDR3 is 11 residues. In nucleotides, the CDR3 is TGTGCCAGCAGTTTAGTCGGTGAAGCTTTCTTT. This codes for CASSLVGEAFF.

V usage is TRBV27 and J usage is TRBJ2-5, with D possibly being TRBD1 (5 bases). This CDR3 has 12 residues. Trimming cost V 5 bases and J 4 bases, with 8 bases left between them. CDR1 is MNHEY and CDR2 is SMNVEV in the germline V gene (reference sequence). As DNA, the CDR3 is TGTGCCAGCAGTGGGCAGGGAGAGACCCAGTACTTC. This sequence encodes CASSGQGETQYF.